This T cell receptor (beta chain) was found in a study of cytomegalovirus exposure and HLA in healthy donors. Comment on this clone: Its antigen is not identified.

Primers included in the PCR were 60 Vbeta and 13 Jbeta primers. Here immunoSEQ multiplex PCR was the method, and the copy in TCRdb shows in-frame clones only, minus some. The table lists about 200,000 clones, more than 9.5% of them singletons. Study results and caveats: In a later analysis, V- and J-gene trimming of beta chains associated with a DCLRE1C missense variant, replicated independently.

Germline loops: CDR1 LNHDA, CDR2 SQIVND (reference sequence). Unmatched junction bases numbered 8, after V lost 5 bases and J lost 8 bases. This CDR3 has 14 amino acids. This chain links TRBV19 with TRBJ1-2; 10 bases are a match to TRBD1. Sequencing was carried out using PBMCs. The clonotype comes from a man aged 50 to 59 in good health and CMV-seropositive. The CDR3 coding sequence is TGTGCCAGTAGTTCCAGACAGGGGGCTGGGGGCTACACCTTC. Translating it yields CASSSRQGAGGYTF.